This entry features one T cell receptor (beta chain) sequence. Generated by immunoSEQ multiplex PCR, the TCRdb table keeps only in-frame clones and is missing some. Of 270,000 or so clones listed, around nine tenths are singletons. This entry is derived from a study of blood T cell repertoires in COVID-19. This CDR3 contains 15 residues. In germline, CDR1 is ENHRY, CDR2 SYGVKD. V lost 0 bases and J lost 7, with 10 bases in between. Clinical history as reported by participants underpinned cohort assignment. The sequence was collected from a woman aged 18-29 years who had recovered from COVID-19. The sequenced material came from PBMCs or T cells enriched from blood (not recorded which). The genes are TRBV10-3 and TRBJ1-6; D is unclear. The CDR3 nucleotides read TGTGCCATCAGTGAGTCTCTAGTGCGGAATTCACCCCTCCACTTT. Translating gives CAISESLVRNSPLHF.